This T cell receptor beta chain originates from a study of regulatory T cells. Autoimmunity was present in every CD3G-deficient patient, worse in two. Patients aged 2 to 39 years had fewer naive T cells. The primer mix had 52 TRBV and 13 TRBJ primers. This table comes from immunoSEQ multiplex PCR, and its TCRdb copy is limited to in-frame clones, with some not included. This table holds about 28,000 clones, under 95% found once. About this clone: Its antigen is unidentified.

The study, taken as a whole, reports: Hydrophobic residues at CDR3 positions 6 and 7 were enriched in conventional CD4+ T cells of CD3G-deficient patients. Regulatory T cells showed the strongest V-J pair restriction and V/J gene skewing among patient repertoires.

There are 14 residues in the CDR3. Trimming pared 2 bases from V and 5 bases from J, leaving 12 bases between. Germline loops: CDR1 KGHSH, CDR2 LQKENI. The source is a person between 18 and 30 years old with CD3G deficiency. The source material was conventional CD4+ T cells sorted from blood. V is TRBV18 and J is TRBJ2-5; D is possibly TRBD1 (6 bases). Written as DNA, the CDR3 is TGTGCCAGCTCACCAAGGGGGACCACGGAGACCCAGTACTTC. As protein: CASSPRGTTETQYF.